This T cell receptor (beta chain) was recorded in a study of cytomegalovirus exposure and HLA in healthy donors. Study-level results: The study flagged around 160 TCR beta chains as cytomegalovirus-associated.

Primers: 60 Vbeta forward and 13 Jbeta reverse. Sequencing used immunoSEQ multiplex PCR; TCRdb keeps in-frame clones, though not all of them. The sample shows hundreds of thousands of clones, approximately 80% of them seen only once. Note on this clone: Its cognate antigen is unknown.

The clonotype originates from a woman aged 40-49 years in good health and CMV-seronegative. Sequenced sample: PBMCs.

CDR3 sequence (DNA): TGTGCCAGCAACCCGGGGGGGGCAAATCAGCCCCAGCATTTT. It translates to CASNPGGANQPQHF. The genes are TRBV6-1 and TRBJ1-5, with TRBD1 as a possible D gene (6 bases). V lost 7 bases and J 4 bases, leaving 14 bases between the germline ends. Germline V gene lookup returns CDR1 MNHNS and CDR2 SASEGT. The CDR3 sequence is 14 residues long.